These T cell receptor beta chains were read from a single sample in a study of T cell repertoires in aging, cancer and after chemotherapy. TCRdb re-called the multiplex PCR reads with MiXCR, one entry per CDR3 protein. The sample shows some 11,000 distinct CDR3 sequences, approximately 29% of them seen only once. The material sequenced was blood. The receptors derive from a human donor in good health. The donor label of this sample is uncertain. CDR3s include the opening cysteine and the closing phenylalanine or tryptophan. The order of the fields is J gene, D gene, CDR3 length, clone size, V gene, CDR3 DNA, CDR3 protein. The D gene is left open where the match is weak. The size entry is marked missing in some rows and otherwise reads once, few, many or a size class.

j_gene: TRBJ2-3
d_gene: -
len: 14
abundance: -
v_gene: TRBV6-2/TRBV6-3
CDR3nt: TGTGCCAGCAGTTCGACACGACAGACAACTACGCAGTATTTT
CDR3aa: CASSSTRQTTTQYF

j_gene: TRBJ2-5
d_gene: TRBD2
len: 18
abundance: -
v_gene: TRBV20-1
CDR3nt: TGCAGTGCTAAAGGAGGGACTAGCGGGGAAATGACGCTGGGGACCCAGTACTTC
CDR3aa: CSAKGGTSGEMTLGTQYF

j_gene: TRBJ2-3
d_gene: TRBD2
len: 16
abundance: few
v_gene: TRBV24-1
CDR3nt: TGTGCCACCAGTGACTACGCTAGCGGGGGACGAGATACGCAGTATTTT
CDR3aa: CATSDYASGGRDTQYF

j_gene: TRBJ2-1
d_gene: TRBD2
len: 14
abundance: -
v_gene: TRBV18
CDR3nt: TGTGCCAGCTCACCATCTCTCGGGGGGTCTGAGCAGTTCTTC
CDR3aa: CASSPSLGGSEQFF

j_gene: TRBJ1-1
d_gene: -
len: 13
abundance: few
v_gene: TRBV12-3/TRBV12-4
CDR3nt: TGTGCCAGCAGTTCCGAGTCGAACACTGAAGCTTTCTTT
CDR3aa: CASSSESNTEAFF

j_gene: TRBJ2-3
d_gene: TRBD2
len: 19
abundance: -
v_gene: TRBV18
CDR3nt: TGTGCCAGCTCAATTCGTGCAGCGGGAGGCGTTTGGGACACAGATACGCAGTATTTT
CDR3aa: CASSIRAAGGVWDTDTQYF

j_gene: TRBJ1-6
d_gene: -
len: 14
abundance: few
v_gene: TRBV5-7
CDR3nt: TGTGCCAGCAGCCTAGGACGGAATAATTCACCCCTCCACTTT
CDR3aa: CASSLGRNNSPLHF

j_gene: TRBJ2-7
d_gene: -
len: 14
abundance: -
v_gene: TRBV6-5
CDR3nt: TGTGCCAGCAGGAACAGGGTCAAACTCCACGAGCAGTACTTC
CDR3aa: CASRNRVKLHEQYF

j_gene: TRBJ2-1
d_gene: TRBD2
len: 16
abundance: medium-sized
v_gene: TRBV29-1
CDR3nt: TGCAGCGTTGAATCGGCTAGCGGGGGCTCCTACAATGAGCAGTTCTTC
CDR3aa: CSVESASGGSYNEQFF

j_gene: TRBJ2-6
d_gene: TRBD2
len: 14
abundance: -
v_gene: TRBV6-5
CDR3nt: TGTGCCAGCAGCCCTCGGACTAGCGGGGGCCTAGAGTCTTTC
CDR3aa: CASSPRTSGGLESF

j_gene: TRBJ1-4
d_gene: -
len: 15
abundance: few
v_gene: TRBV11-1
CDR3nt: TGTGCCAGCAGCTTGGATAAGGGAACTAATGAAAAACTGTTTTTT
CDR3aa: CASSLDKGTNEKLFF

j_gene: TRBJ1-1
d_gene: -
len: 14
abundance: -
v_gene: TRBV6-1
CDR3nt: TGTGCCAGCATGGTACAGGCCGCTGTCCCTGAAGCTTTCTTT
CDR3aa: CASMVQAAVPEAFF

j_gene: TRBJ2-1
d_gene: -
len: 14
abundance: medium-sized
v_gene: TRBV14
CDR3nt: TGTGCCAGCAGCCAGGGGTCACACTACAATGAGCAGTTCTTC
CDR3aa: CASSQGSHYNEQFF

j_gene: TRBJ2-1
d_gene: -
len: 15
abundance: few
v_gene: TRBV18
CDR3nt: TGTGCCAGCTCACCAAATGATGGTTCCTACAATGAGCAGTTCTTC
CDR3aa: CASSPNDGSYNEQFF